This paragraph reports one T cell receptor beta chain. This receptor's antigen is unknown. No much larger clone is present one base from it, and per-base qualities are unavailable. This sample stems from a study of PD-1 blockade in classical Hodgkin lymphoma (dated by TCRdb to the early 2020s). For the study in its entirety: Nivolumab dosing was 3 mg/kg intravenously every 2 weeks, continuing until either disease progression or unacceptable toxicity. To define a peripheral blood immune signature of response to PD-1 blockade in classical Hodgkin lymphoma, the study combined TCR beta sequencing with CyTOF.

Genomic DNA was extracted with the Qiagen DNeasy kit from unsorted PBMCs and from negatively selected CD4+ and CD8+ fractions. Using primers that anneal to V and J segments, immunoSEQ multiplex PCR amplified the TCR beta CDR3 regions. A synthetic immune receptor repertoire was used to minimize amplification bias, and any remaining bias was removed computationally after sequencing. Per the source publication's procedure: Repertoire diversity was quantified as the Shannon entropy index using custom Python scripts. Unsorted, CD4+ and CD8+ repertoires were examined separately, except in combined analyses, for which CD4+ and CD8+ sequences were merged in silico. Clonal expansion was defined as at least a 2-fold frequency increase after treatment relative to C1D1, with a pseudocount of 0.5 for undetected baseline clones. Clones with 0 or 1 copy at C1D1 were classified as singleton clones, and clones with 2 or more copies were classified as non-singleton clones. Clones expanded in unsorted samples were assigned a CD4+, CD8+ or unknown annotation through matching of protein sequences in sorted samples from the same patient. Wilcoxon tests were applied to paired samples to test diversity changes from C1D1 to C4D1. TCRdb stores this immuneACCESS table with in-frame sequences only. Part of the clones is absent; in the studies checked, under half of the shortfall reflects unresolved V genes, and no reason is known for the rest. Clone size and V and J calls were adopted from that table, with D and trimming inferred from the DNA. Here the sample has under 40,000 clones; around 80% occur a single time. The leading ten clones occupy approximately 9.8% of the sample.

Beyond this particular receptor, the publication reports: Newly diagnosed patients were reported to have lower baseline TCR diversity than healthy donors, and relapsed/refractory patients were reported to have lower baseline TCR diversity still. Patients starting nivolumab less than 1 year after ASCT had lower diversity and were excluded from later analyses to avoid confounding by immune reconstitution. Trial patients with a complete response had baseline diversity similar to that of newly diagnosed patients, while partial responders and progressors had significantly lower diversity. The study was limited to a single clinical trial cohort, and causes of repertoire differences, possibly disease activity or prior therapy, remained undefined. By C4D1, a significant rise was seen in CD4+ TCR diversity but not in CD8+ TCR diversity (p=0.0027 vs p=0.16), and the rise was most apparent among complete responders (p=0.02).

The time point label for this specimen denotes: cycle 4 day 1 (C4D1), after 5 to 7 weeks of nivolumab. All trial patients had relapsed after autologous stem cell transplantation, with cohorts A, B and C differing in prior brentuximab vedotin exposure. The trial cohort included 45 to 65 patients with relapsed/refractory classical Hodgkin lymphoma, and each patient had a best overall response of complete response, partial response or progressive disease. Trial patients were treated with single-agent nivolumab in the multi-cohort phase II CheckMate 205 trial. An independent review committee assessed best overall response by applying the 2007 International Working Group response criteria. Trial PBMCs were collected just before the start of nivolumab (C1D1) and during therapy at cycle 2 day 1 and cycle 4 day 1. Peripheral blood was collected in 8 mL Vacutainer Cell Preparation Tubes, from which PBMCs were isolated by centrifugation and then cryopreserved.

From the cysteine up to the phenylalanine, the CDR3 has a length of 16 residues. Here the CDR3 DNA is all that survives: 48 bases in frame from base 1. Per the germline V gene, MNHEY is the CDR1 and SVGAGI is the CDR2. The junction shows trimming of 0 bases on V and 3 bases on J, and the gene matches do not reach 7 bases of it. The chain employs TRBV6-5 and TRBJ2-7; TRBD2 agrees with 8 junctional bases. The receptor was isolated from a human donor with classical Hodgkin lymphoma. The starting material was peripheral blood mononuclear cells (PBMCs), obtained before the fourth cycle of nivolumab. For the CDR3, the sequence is CASSYSDRGGLYEQYF. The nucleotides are TGTGCCAGCAGTTACTCAGACCGGGGGGGCCTCTACGAGCAGTACTTC.